One sample yielded the 12 T cell receptor gamma chains listed below, sequenced in a study of gamma-delta T cells after stem cell transplantation. TCRdb made new clone calls on the RT-PCR reads using CATT. In the table there are 2,800 or so gamma-chain clones, about 17% of which are singletons. Sequencing used gamma-delta T cells. Receptors were obtained from a human donor. It is not recorded whose cells these are; they may come from a transplant donor.

In this sample, this clone turned up once. The chain recombines TRGV2 with TRGJ1 or TRGJ2. This CDR3 comprises 13 residues. Per germline, CDR1 EGSNGY and CDR2 YDSYNSKV. V was pared by 1 base and J by 8 bases, with 8 bases of the junction left unmatched. The CDR3 reads CATWDGPEDKKLF. The CDR3 bases are TGTGCCACCTGGGACGGCCCGGAGGATAAGAAACTCTTT.

Worth noting for this clone: Mismatch with germline at one junction end may stem from a read error. The genes are TRGV3 and TRGJP2. This CDR3 region has 13 residues. Germline CDR1 and CDR2: VTNTFY and YDVSTARD (reference sequence). CDR3 sequence reads: CTTWDSSDWIKTF. CDR3 bases: TGTACCACCTGGGACAGTAGTGATTGGATCAAGACGTTT.

This clone was observed a few times. The sample has other DNA sequences that encode this CDR3 too. V gene TRGV3 combines with J gene TRGJ1 or TRGJ2. V shed 10 bases and J 3 bases; nucleotides not matched to a gene: 0. This CDR3 region has 9 residues. The germline CDR1 and CDR2 sequences are VTNTFY and YDVSTARD (reference sequence). CDR3 DNA: TGTGCCACTTATTATAAGAAACTCTTT. It translates to CATYYKKLF.

The V call is TRGV2, the J call TRGJP2. From germline, CDR1 is EGSNGY and CDR2 YDSYNSKV. The CDR3 loop spans 15 amino acids. V dropped 0 bases and J dropped 1; count of bases not matched to a gene: 2. The CDR3 sequence is CATWDGPSSDWIKTF. CDR3 nucleotides: TGTGCCACCTGGGACGGGCCTAGTAGTGATTGGATCAAGACGTTT.

V usage is TRGV9 and J usage is TRGJ1 or TRGJ2. CDR1 and CDR2 (germline): GITISATS, ISYDGTV (reference sequence). The CDR3 is 15 residues long. After removal of 2 bases from V and 0 bases from J, the junction contained 7 bases not matched to a gene. CDR3 loop: CALWEASTNYYKKLF. The CDR3 bases are TGTGCCTTGTGGGAGGCCAGTACGAATTATTATAAGAAACTCTTT.

This clone was counted between two and nine times. Other DNA sequences of this sample code for an identical CDR3. V gene TRGV2 combines with J gene TRGJ1 or TRGJ2. The CDR3 sequence is 14 residues long. Germline CDR1 is EGSNGY and CDR2 is YDSYNSKV. The V gene end was trimmed by 0 bases and the J gene end by 4 bases; junction bases not matched to a gene: 6. This CDR3 is CATWDGPTYYKKLF. CDR3 DNA: TGTGCCACCTGGGACGGGCCCACATATTATAAGAAACTCTTT.

The chain couples TRGV8 to TRGJP2. The V and J ends lost 0 bases and 1 base, in that order; junction bases with no gene match: 5. The CDR3 length is 16 residues. Germline V gives CDR1 VENAVY, CDR2 YDSYNSRV. The CDR3 nucleotides read TGTGCCACCTGGGATAGGCCCTGTAGTAGTGATTGGATCAAGACGTTT. Its protein is CATWDRPCSSDWIKTF.

The chain employs TRGV9 and TRGJ1 or TRGJ2. The CDR3 consists of 13 residues. Germline V CDR1 and CDR2: GITISATS, ISYDGTV (reference sequence). V lost 1 base and J lost 10; bases outside the gene matches: 10. The CDR3 here is CALWEVRDIKKLF. Written as DNA, the CDR3 is TGTGCCTTGTGGGAGGTTCGGGATATAAAGAAACTCTTT.

A word on this clone: A junction end diverges from the germline sequence, so it may reflect a read error. This chain uses TRGV4 with TRGJ1 or TRGJ2. This CDR3 spans 13 amino acids. Germline values: CDR1 EGSTGY, CDR2 YDSYTSSV. The CDR3 nucleotides are TGTGCCACCCGGGATGGGACTTATTATAAGAAACTCTTT. Translating gives CATRDGTYYKKLF.

CDR3 residues: CATWDHYIYKKLF. The DNA of the CDR3 is TGTGCCACCTGGGATCATTACATTTATAAGAAACTCTTT. The rearrangement uses TRGV4 and TRGJ1 or TRGJ2. Germline V gene sequence: CDR1 EGSTGY, CDR2 YDSYTSSV. J lost 6 bases, V lost 3 bases, and 8 bases had no gene match. CDR3 length equals 13 residues.

This clone was observed a few times. The chain recombines TRGV2 with TRGJ1 or TRGJ2. The CDR3 consists of 11 residues. Per the germline V gene, CDR1 is EGSNGY and CDR2 is YDSYNSKV. The trim removed 2 bases at V and 10 bases at J, leaving 5 bases unmatched. The CDR3 sequence is CATWDDRKKLF. CDR3 nucleotide sequence: TGTGCCACCTGGGACGATCGGAAGAAACTCTTT.

The rearrangement uses TRGV4 and TRGJ1 or TRGJ2. This CDR3 comprises 15 residues. The V segment lost 0 bases and the J segment 3 bases; nucleotides outside the gene matches: 8. The germline gives CDR1 EGSTGY, CDR2 YDSYTSSV. The CDR3 region has the DNA TGTGCCACCTGGGATGGGCCCGGGATTTATTATAAGAAACTCTTT. Its protein product is CATWDGPGIYYKKLF.